Below are 25 T cell receptor beta chains sequenced from a single sample in a study of T cell changes during pregnancy in multiple sclerosis. Method: immunoSEQ multiplex PCR; TCRdb's copy keeps in-frame clones and lacks some. The data contain 83,000 or so clones, approximately 95% of them seen just once; the ten biggest clones take up around 1.8%. Sequencing used peripheral blood, obtained after pregnancy. All receptors derive from a female donor in good health, enrolled as a control in a pregnancy study.

J is TRBJ1-1 and V is TRBV2, with 9 positions matching TRBD1. After removal of 11 bases from V and 5 bases from J, the junction contained 3 bases not matched to a gene. Germline lookup yields CDR1 SNHLY and CDR2 FYNNEI. CDR3 length equals 11 residues. This CDR3 is CAGDRVTEAFF. Here the CDR3 DNA reads TGTGCCGGGGACAGGGTTACTGAAGCTTTCTTT.

The CDR3 spells CASSRGHSYEQYF. The CDR3 nucleotides read TGTGCCAGCAGCCGGGGACATTCCTACGAGCAGTACTTC. This chain uses TRBV5-8 with TRBJ2-7; TRBD1 might be the D (6 bases). The CDR3 has 13 residues. Trimming pared 4 bases from V and 1 base from J, leaving 9 bases between. Germline loops: CDR1 SGHTS, CDR2 YDEGEE.

The chain recombines TRBV5-4 with TRBJ2-1; 12 bases map to TRBD2. With V trimmed by 0 bases and J by 9 bases, 4 bases remained unmatched. The CDR3 totals 15 residues. Germline values: CDR1 SGHNT, CDR2 YYREEE (reference sequence). CDR3 sequence reads: CASSLETSGSTEQFF. The CDR3 nucleotides are TGTGCCAGCAGCTTGGAGACTAGCGGGAGTACTGAGCAGTTCTTC.

The chain has TRBV2 and TRBJ2-1; D is undetermined. In germline, CDR1 is SNHLY, CDR2 FYNNEI. Trimming pared 8 bases from V and 0 bases from J, leaving 11 bases between. The CDR3 runs to 14 residues. The CDR3 sequence: CASSETSSYNEQFF. CDR3 in DNA: TGTGCCAGCTCCGAAACGAGCTCCTACAATGAGCAGTTCTTC.

This clone showed up just once. The chain couples TRBV2 to TRBJ2-2; TRBD1 aligns across 9 bases. Per the germline V gene, CDR1 is SNHLY and CDR2 is FYNNEI. V lost 8 bases and J lost 4; bases outside the gene matches: 8. This CDR3 comprises 15 residues. In DNA, the CDR3 is TGTGCCAGCGTTGGGACAGGGTCGGTCACCGGGGAGCTGTTTTTT. Translated, it gives CASVGTGSVTGELFF.

This chain joins TRBV5-1 and TRBJ2-7; perhaps TRBD1 as D (6 bases). The CDR3 covers 13 residues. Germline lookup yields CDR1 SGHRS and CDR2 YFSETQ. Trimming shortened V by 2 bases and J by 3 bases, and 9 bases separated the two germline ends. The CDR3 DNA sequence: TGCGCCAGCAGCTTTCGGACAGACTACGAGCAGTACTTC. Protein: CASSFRTDYEQYF. Complete variable domain (other parts from reference TRBV5-1 and TRBJ2-7): KAGVTQTPRYLIKTRGQQVTLSCSPISGHRSVSWYQQTPGQGLQFLFEYFSETQRNKGNFPGRFSGRQFSNSRSEMNVSTLELGDSALYLCASSFRTDYEQYFGPGTRLTVT.

The chain has TRBV6-1 and TRBJ2-3; D gene unclear. The V end was cut by 0 bases, the J end by 6 bases, with 10 bases between. Looked up from germline, CDR1 is MNHNS and CDR2 is SASEGT. This CDR3 contains 14 residues. The CDR3, as DNA: TGTGCCAGCAGTGAAGCCCCTATCGGGGATACGCAGTATTTT. Translation: CASSEAPIGDTQYF.

The chain joins TRBV10-3 to TRBJ1-5; maybe TRBD1 (5 bases). Trimming pared 4 bases from V and 4 bases from J, leaving 20 bases between. The CDR3 sequence is 17 residues long. Germline CDR1 and CDR2: ENHRY and SYGVKD. Here the CDR3 reads CAISAGLPGGGNQPQHF. CDR3 nucleotide sequence: TGTGCCATCAGTGCAGGGCTACCTGGGGGAGGTAATCAGCCCCAGCATTTT.

V usage is TRBV15 and J usage is TRBJ1-2, with D possibly being TRBD1 (5 bases). From germline, CDR1 is LNHNV and CDR2 YYDKDF (reference sequence). The V and J ends lost 0 bases and 3 bases respectively, with 11 bases between them. The CDR3 sequence is 15 residues long. CDR3 region: CATSRDRGVHYGYTF. The CDR3 coding sequence is TGTGCCACCAGCAGAGATCGGGGGGTTCACTATGGCTACACCTTC.

V gene TRBV2 combines with J gene TRBJ2-7, with D possibly being TRBD1 (6 bases). The germline V and J ends were trimmed by 6 bases and 0 bases, with 15 bases remaining between them. From germline, CDR1 is SNHLY and CDR2 FYNNEI. The CDR3 consists of 15 residues. The CDR3 nucleotides read TGTGCCAGCAGAGTCAACAGGGAGCCCTCCTACGAGCAGTACTTC. It is translated as CASRVNREPSYEQYF.

This clone occurred a few times. The rearrangement joins TRBV28 to TRBJ2-2, with TRBD1 matching 7 bases. Losses at the gene ends were 9 bases for V and 6 bases for J; bases not matched to a gene: 7. Germline V lookup: CDR1 MDHEN, CDR2 SYDVKM. CDR3 length: 13 residues. The CDR3 is CASRDSFSGELFF. The CDR3 DNA reads as TGTGCCAGTAGGGACAGTTTCTCCGGGGAGCTGTTTTTT.

This chain links TRBV28 with TRBJ2-7; TRBD1 matches 7 bases. The CDR3 is 14 amino acids. The V gene's germline CDR1 is MDHEN and CDR2 SYDVKM. Trimming at V came to 5 bases and at J to 4 bases, leaving 8 bases not matched to a gene. For the CDR3, the DNA is TGTGCCAGCAGTACCGGGACAGCCATATACGAGCAGTACTTC. Its protein product is CASSTGTAIYEQYF.

The rearrangement joins TRBV5-1 to TRBJ2-1; no clear D. CDR3 size: 13 residues. Trimming pared 0 bases from V and 9 bases from J, leaving 10 bases between. The V gene's germline CDR1 is SGHRS and CDR2 YFSETQ. CDR3 coding DNA: TGCGCCAGCAGCTTGGATGGGCTCGCTGAGCAGTTCTTC. Translated, it gives CASSLDGLAEQFF.

The rearrangement uses TRBV4-1 and TRBJ2-7; 9 bases are shared with TRBD1. This CDR3 is built from 13 residues. Germline CDR1 reads MGHRA; CDR2 reads YSYEKL. With V trimmed by 3 bases and J by 8 bases, 5 bases remained unmatched. The DNA for the CDR3 is TGCGCCAGCAGCCATAGACAGGGGGTAAAGCAGTACTTC. Encoded protein: CASSHRQGVKQYF.

V is TRBV5-4 and J is TRBJ2-3; no reliable D call. The V end was cut by 0 bases, the J end by 0 bases, with 5 bases between. This CDR3 region has 14 residues. Germline CDR1 reads SGHNT; CDR2 reads YYREEE (reference sequence). CDR3 sequence: CASSLDQSTDTQYF. Here the CDR3 DNA reads TGTGCCAGCAGCTTGGACCAGAGCACAGATACGCAGTATTTT.

The rearrangement joins TRBV6-5 to TRBJ1-2; 8 bases are a match to TRBD1. V lost 7 bases, J lost 4 bases, and 8 bases stayed unmatched. Germline V CDR1 and CDR2: MNHEY, SVGAGI. CDR3 length equals 14 residues. CDR3 sequence reads: CASTGQGATYGYTF. Written as DNA, the CDR3 is TGTGCCAGCACCGGACAGGGCGCAACCTATGGCTACACCTTC.

V and J are TRBV4-1 and TRBJ1-6, with TRBD1 identical over 8 bases. The germline V gene has CDR1 MGHRA and CDR2 YSYEKL. The CDR3 contains 15 residues. V gave up 0 bases and J gave up 9 bases; unmatched junction bases: 4. The CDR3: CASSQDPGGGSPLHF. CDR3 coding DNA: TGCGCCAGCAGCCAAGATCCAGGGGGCGGTTCACCCCTCCACTTT.

The V and J genes are TRBV4-1 and TRBJ2-7, with 10 bases lining up with TRBD2. J gave up 3 bases and V 3 bases, and 5 bases lay outside the gene matches. Per the germline V gene, CDR1 is MGHRA and CDR2 is YSYEKL. The CDR3 length is 15 residues. CDR3: CASSQEAGGIYEQYF. DNA of the CDR3: TGCGCCAGCAGCCAGGAAGCGGGAGGGATCTACGAGCAGTACTTC.

This clone showed up just once. CDR3 DNA sequence: TGTGCCAGCATCTGGCACAGAGACAGGCACTACGAGCAGTACTTC. It codes for CASIWHRDRHYEQYF. The chain couples TRBV6-4 to TRBJ2-7; D may be TRBD1 (6 bases). V shed 7 bases and J shed 3 bases, with 19 bases lying between them. The CDR3 sequence is 15 residues long. The germline V gene encodes CDR1 MRHNA and CDR2 SNTAGT.

The V call is TRBV9, the J call TRBJ1-3; maybe TRBD1 (6 bases). Germline CDR1 and CDR2: SGDLS and YYNGEE. The CDR3 consists of 14 residues. V gave up 2 bases and J gave up 8 bases, with 14 bases separating them. Here the CDR3 DNA reads TGTGCCAGCAGCGTTGACTTCAGGGGATACACCATATATTTT. Its protein is CASSVDFRGYTIYF.

The chain couples TRBV6-5 to TRBJ1-1; weak D call: TRBD1 (5 bases). V was shortened by 5 bases and J by 2 bases, with 9 bases between the two germline ends. The CDR3 consists of 13 residues. CDR1 MNHEY and CDR2 SVGAGI come from the germline V gene. The CDR3 sequence is CASSNQGNTEAFF. As DNA, the CDR3 is TGTGCCAGCAGTAACCAGGGTAACACTGAAGCTTTCTTT.

The chain combines TRBV27 with TRBJ1-3, with D unresolved. Germline V gene lookup returns CDR1 MNHEY and CDR2 SMNVEV (reference sequence). The CDR3 contains 13 residues. V was cut by 5 bases and J by 4 bases, with 9 bases left in between. The CDR3 protein is CASSRHTGNTIYF. The CDR3, as DNA: TGTGCCAGCAGTCGACACACAGGAAACACCATATATTTT.

The CDR3 sequence: CASSPRTSGSFYEQYF. The CDR3 region has the DNA TGTGCCAGCAGCCCTAGGACTAGCGGGAGCTTTTACGAGCAGTACTTC. This rearrangement joins TRBV9 to TRBJ2-7; TRBD2 aligns across 13 bases. The CDR3 sequence is 16 residues long. V was clipped by 4 bases and J by 4 bases; unmatched bases: 8. Germline V gene lookup returns CDR1 SGDLS and CDR2 YYNGEE.

V usage is TRBV2 and J usage is TRBJ2-7; TRBD1 might be the D (5 bases). Germline CDR1 SNHLY, CDR2 FYNNEI. Trimming pared 8 bases from V and 4 bases from J, leaving 24 bases between. The CDR3 extends over 16 amino acids. CDR3 in amino acids: CASASPYGQGGYEQYF. The CDR3 bases are TGTGCCAGCGCGTCCCCGTATGGCCAGGGTGGTTACGAGCAGTACTTC.

The chain has TRBV18 and TRBJ1-5; D is uncertain. Germline lookup yields CDR1 KGHSH and CDR2 LQKENI. V was pared by 3 bases and J by 0 bases, with 18 bases between. CDR3 length: 18 residues. The CDR3 sequence: CASSPAAISYGSNQPQHF. The DNA for the CDR3 is TGTGCCAGCTCACCGGCGGCCATCTCATACGGTAGCAATCAGCCCCAGCATTTT. Full variable domain (remainder filled in from reference TRBV18 and TRBJ1-5): NAGVMQNPRHLVRRRGQEARLRCSPMKGHSHVYWYRQLPEEGLKFMVYLQKENIIDESGMPKERFSAEFPKEGPSILRIQQVVRGDSAAYFCASSPAAISYGSNQPQHFGDGTRLSIL.